These 15 T cell receptor beta chains originate from one sample sequenced in a study of T cells in Graves' hyperthyroidism and ophthalmopathy. Amplification targeted TCR beta CDR3 regions from RNA transcripts. A first-round RT-PCR of the TCR CDR3 used the HTBI primer set. TCRdb analysed the multiplex PCR reads with MiXCR anew, one entry per CDR3 protein. The top ten hold approximately 35% of the sample, which has around 300,000 distinct CDR3 sequences, roughly a fifth seen once. Specimen: blood. These receptors were collected from a man aged 50-59 years with Graves' ophthalmopathy.

This clonotype appeared many times. CDR3 residues: CASSVWQTAYEQYF. DNA for the CDR3: TGTGCCAGCAGTGTTTGGCAGACTGCCTACGAGCAGTACTTC. The J gene is TRBJ2-7, the V gene TRBV2; D is unclear. The CDR3 covers 14 residues. Germline V CDR1 and CDR2: SNHLY, FYNNEI. V was cut by 4 bases and J by 2 bases, with 12 bases left in between.

This clonotype was counted a few times. The V call is TRBV28, the J call TRBJ2-7, with D perhaps matching TRBD1 (5 bases). Deletions cut 7 bases from V and 6 bases from J, with 22 bases between. Per the germline V gene, CDR1 is MDHEN and CDR2 is SYDVKM. The CDR3 runs to 15 residues. In nucleotides, the CDR3 is TGTGCCAGCATAGGGGCAAGAGGCTTGGGGTCCGAGCAGTACTTC. Its translation is CASIGARGLGSEQYF.

This clonotype was seen only a few times. This sequence joins TRBV18 and TRBJ1-6; the D is unclear. Trimming removed 4 bases at V and 7 bases at J, with 17 bases between. Germline V gives CDR1 KGHSH, CDR2 LQKENI. CDR3 size: 16 residues. The CDR3 loop reads CASSLQSVGGNSPLHF. Written as DNA, the CDR3 is TGTGCCAGCTCACTCCAGTCGGTGGGTGGAAATTCACCCCTCCACTTT.

This clonotype was seen a few times. The chain recombines TRBV15 with TRBJ1-2; D perhaps matches TRBD1 (6 bases). V lost 9 bases to trimming and J lost 2 bases, with 7 bases between them. The CDR3 runs 11 residues. Germline assignment: CDR1 LNHNV and CDR2 YYDKDF (reference sequence). This CDR3 reads CATTGNYGYTF. CDR3 coding DNA: TGTGCCACAACAGGGAACTATGGCTACACCTTC.

This clonotype appeared many times. The CDR3 sequence: CASSLTSGSGYEQFF. As DNA, the CDR3 is TGTGCCAGCAGTCTAACTAGCGGGAGTGGGTATGAGCAGTTCTTC. The chain couples TRBV2 to TRBJ2-1; 11 nucleotides line up with TRBD2. After removal of 5 bases from V and 8 bases from J, the junction contained 8 bases not matched to a gene. Germline V CDR1 and CDR2: SNHLY, FYNNEI. The CDR3 consists of 15 residues.

This chain joins TRBV4-1 and TRBJ2-3; 10 bases are a match to TRBD1. V dropped 4 bases and J dropped 5; count of bases not matched to a gene: 6. The CDR3 loop spans 15 amino acids. Looked up from germline, CDR1 is MGHRA and CDR2 is YSYEKL. CDR3 coding DNA: TGCGCCAGCAGCCGGGGACAGGGGTACGGAGATACGCAGTATTTT. Translated: CASSRGQGYGDTQYF.

This clonotype was seen at least ten times. The chain recombines TRBV7-9 with TRBJ2-1, with 7 bases that match TRBD1. The junction had 10 bases not matched to a gene; V was cut back by 1 base and J by 7 bases. The germline gives CDR1 SEHNR, CDR2 FQNEAQ (reference sequence). CDR3 length: 16 amino acids. DNA of the CDR3: TGTGCCAGCAGCTTAGGCAGAGGGGGCACGGGTAATGAGCAGTTCTTC. Translating gives CASSLGRGGTGNEQFF.

This clonotype was picked up many times. The CDR3 region has the DNA TGTGCCAGCAGTTACTCGCCGTTCTACGAGCAGTACTTC. Translated: CASSYSPFYEQYF. This chain uses TRBV6-5 with TRBJ2-7; no clear D gene. Germline CDR1 is MNHEY and CDR2 is SVGAGI. Trimming took off 0 bases at V and 3 bases at J, with 6 bases between the two ends. The CDR3 runs to 13 residues.

V is TRBV28 and J is TRBJ2-3, with 11 bases lining up with TRBD2. Germline CDR1 and CDR2: MDHEN and SYDVKM. V shed 5 bases and J 2 bases; nucleotides not matched to a gene: 9. CDR3 size: 17 residues. CDR3 amino acids: CASSPFSGRAPTDTQYF. CDR3 coding DNA: TGTGCCAGCAGTCCTTTTAGCGGGAGGGCCCCCACAGATACGCAGTATTTT.

This clonotype came up a few times. The gene calls are TRBV28 and TRBJ1-6; TRBD1 aligns across 10 bases. V shed 2 bases and J 6 bases; nucleotides not matched to a gene: 1. The CDR3 has 15 residues. Germline values: CDR1 MDHEN, CDR2 SYDVKM. In nucleotides, the CDR3 is TGTGCCAGCAGTTTAGGGGACAGGGGTAATTCACCCCTCCACTTT. It yields the protein CASSLGDRGNSPLHF.

This chain connects TRBV28 to TRBJ1-2; D is perhaps TRBD1 (6 bases). This CDR3 is 15 amino acids long. Trimming took off 1 base at V and 0 bases at J, with 9 bases between the two ends. Per the germline V gene, CDR1 is MDHEN and CDR2 is SYDVKM. The CDR3 protein is CASSLSQGANYGYTF. The CDR3 nucleotides read TGTGCCAGCAGTTTATCACAGGGTGCTAACTATGGCTACACCTTC.

The rearrangement joins TRBV12-3 or TRBV12-4 to TRBJ2-6; 12 nucleotides match TRBD1. V dropped 6 bases and J dropped 2; count of bases not matched to a gene: 14. This CDR3 contains 20 residues. CDR3: CASSPRAGTGGLAGANVLTF. In DNA, the CDR3 is TGTGCCAGCAGCCCTCGTGCCGGGACAGGGGGCCTAGCTGGGGCCAACGTCCTGACTTTC.

The gene calls are TRBV29-1 and TRBJ2-1; D not certain. Deletions cut 3 bases from V and 8 bases from J, with 17 bases between. This CDR3 is 14 amino acids long. CDR1 is SQVTM and CDR2 is ANQGSEA in the germline V gene. This CDR3 reads CSVDDIELGYEQFF. CDR3 nucleotides: TGCAGCGTTGACGACATTGAGCTGGGGTATGAGCAGTTCTTC.

The chain couples TRBV29-1 to TRBJ1-5, with 7 bases fitting TRBD1. V shed 5 bases and J 4 bases; nucleotides not matched to a gene: 5. Germline V gene data show CDR1 as SQVTM and CDR2 as ANQGSEA. The CDR3 loop spans 13 amino acids. CDR3 nucleotides: TGCAGCGTTCAGTTACAGGGGAATCAGCCCCAGCATTTT. This encodes CSVQLQGNQPQHF. Combining the CDR3 with reference TRBV29-1 and TRBJ1-5 gives the whole variable domain SAVISQKPSRDICQRGTSLTIQCQVDSQVTMMFWYRQQPGQSLTLIATANQGSEATYESGFVIDKFPISRPNLTFSTLTVSNMSPEDSSIYLCSVQLQGNQPQHFGDGTRLSIL.

This clonotype was counted a few times. The genes are TRBV28 and TRBJ2-7, with 7 nucleotides matching TRBD2. The CDR3 has 14 amino acids. The junction had 4 bases not matched to a gene; V was cut back by 2 bases and J by 3 bases. Germline loops: CDR1 MDHEN, CDR2 SYDVKM. Here the CDR3 reads CASSLRRELYEQYF. CDR3 DNA: TGTGCCAGCAGTTTAAGGCGGGAGCTCTACGAGCAGTACTTC.